This T cell receptor beta chain appears in the sequencing data of a study of blood T cell repertoires in COVID-19. The data were produced by immunoSEQ multiplex PCR, yet TCRdb's version contains in-frame clones alone and is incomplete. Found here are 250,000 to 350,000 clones, more than 75% of them singletons; the top ten hold roughly 7.1%. The germline gives CDR1 SGHTA, CDR2 FQGNSA. This CDR3 has 17 amino acids. V dropped 0 bases and J dropped 3; count of bases not matched to a gene: 5. This chain links TRBV7-2 with TRBJ2-5, with TRBD2 matching over 12 bases. The TCR originated in a woman aged 45-65 years who had recovered from COVID-19. Material: peripheral blood. In DNA, the CDR3 is TGTGCCAGCAGCTTAGCAGAGGGACTAGCGGGTGAAGAGACCCAGTACTTC. Translating it yields CASSLAEGLAGEETQYF.